The 19 T cell receptor beta chains reported below all come from one sample, sequenced in a study of blood T cell repertoires in COVID-19. TCRdb keeps only in-frame clones here, not all; method: immunoSEQ multiplex PCR. The profile shows 310,000 or so clones, approximately 88% of them singletons. Sequencing was done on a sample of PBMCs or T cells enriched from blood (not recorded which). These receptors came from a woman between 18 and 30 years old who had recovered from COVID-19.

V and J are TRBV5-4 and TRBJ2-1; D uncertain. The V end was cut by 4 bases, the J end by 7 bases, with 12 bases between. The CDR3 has 13 amino acids. The germline V gene encodes CDR1 SGHNT and CDR2 YYREEE (reference sequence). The CDR3 reads CASSPDSRNEQFF. The DNA of the CDR3 is TGTGCCAGCAGCCCTGACTCTAGAAATGAGCAGTTCTTC.

The chain recombines TRBV7-2 with TRBJ1-2; the D gene is possibly TRBD1 (6 bases). CDR3 length: 16 amino acids. Trimming left V 0 bases short and J 3 bases short, with 14 bases between. CDR1 is SGHTA, CDR2 FQGNSA, per germline. DNA of the CDR3: TGTGCCAGCAGCTTAGCGGGGGGGCAGCAGGACTATGGCTACACCTTC. The encoded protein is CASSLAGGQQDYGYTF.

The chain joins TRBV5-5 to TRBJ1-2; no definite D call. Germline V gene lookup returns CDR1 SGHKS and CDR2 YYEKEE (reference sequence). CDR3 length: 15 amino acids. V shed 6 bases and J shed 0 bases, with 15 bases lying between them. CDR3 in DNA: TGTGCCAGCACCCCAGGTATATCAACTAACTATGGCTACACCTTC. Translating it yields CASTPGISTNYGYTF. The full variable domain, its missing parts supplied by reference TRBV5-5 and TRBJ1-2, is DAGVTQSPTHLIKTRGQQVTLRCSPISGHKSVSWYQQVLGQGPQFIFQYYEKEERGRGNFPDRFSARQFPNYSSELNVNALLLGDSALYLCASTPGISTNYGYTFGSGTRLTVV.

This chain links TRBV27 with TRBJ1-5, with TRBD1 as a possible D gene (6 bases). The CDR3 covers 13 residues. V dropped 5 bases and J dropped 4 bases, with 9 bases sitting between them. From germline, CDR1 is MNHEY and CDR2 SMNVEV (reference sequence). As DNA, the CDR3 is TGTGCCAGCAGTCCCGACAGGAATCAGCCCCAGCATTTT. Encoded protein: CASSPDRNQPQHF.

The genes are TRBV10-3 and TRBJ2-7, with TRBD2 identical over 13 bases. CDR1 is ENHRY and CDR2 is SYGVKD in the germline V gene. The CDR3 spans 14 residues. With 8 bases clipped from V and 0 bases from J, the junction kept 1 base outside the gene matches. Written as DNA, the CDR3 is TGTGCCATCGGGACTAGCGGGGCCTCCTACGAGCAGTACTTC. It yields the protein CAIGTSGASYEQYF.

The genes are TRBV19 and TRBJ1-5; no firm D call. Per the germline V gene, CDR1 is LNHDA and CDR2 is SQIVND (reference sequence). The CDR3 spans 13 residues. V was clipped by 6 bases and J by 5 bases, with 11 bases between them. CDR3 in amino acids: CASSLLGDQPQHF. The DNA for the CDR3 is TGTGCCAGTAGCCTGCTTGGAGATCAGCCCCAGCATTTT.

V usage is TRBV27 and J usage is TRBJ1-1; TRBD1 aligns across 8 bases. The ends lost 5 bases at V and 5 bases at J; junction bases unmatched: 7. The CDR3 is 14 residues long. From germline, CDR1 is MNHEY and CDR2 SMNVEV (reference sequence). CDR3 coding DNA: TGTGCCAGCAGTCCAGGGGGCGTAGGGACTGAAGCTTTCTTT. It is translated as CASSPGGVGTEAFF.

The chain has TRBV30 and TRBJ1-1; 8 nucleotides match TRBD1. The CDR3 spans 13 residues. Trimming took 4 bases from V and 3 from J; bases not matched to a gene: 4. From germline, CDR1 is GTSNPN and CDR2 SVGIG (reference sequence). The CDR3 loop reads CAWNPGGYTEAFF. CDR3 bases: TGTGCCTGGAATCCAGGGGGCTACACTGAAGCTTTCTTT.

The V call is TRBV7-2, the J call TRBJ1-1; D unclear. Germline lookup yields CDR1 SGHTA and CDR2 FQGNSA. CDR3 length: 15 residues. V lost 5 bases and J lost 2, with 15 bases in between. CDR3 nucleotide sequence: TGTGCCAGCAGCCCTCCCGCGGTGCCTAACACTGAAGCTTTCTTT. Its translation is CASSPPAVPNTEAFF.

V usage is TRBV6-1 and J usage is TRBJ1-2; D is perhaps TRBD1 (5 bases). V dropped 2 bases and J dropped 4 bases, with 14 bases sitting between them. Germline CDR1 and CDR2: MNHNS and SASEGT. This CDR3 has 15 residues. The DNA for the CDR3 is TGTGCCAGCAGTGAATTGGGGGGTTACGGCTATGGCTACACCTTC. This translates into CASSELGGYGYGYTF.

The chain links TRBV29-1 to TRBJ1-2, with a possible D match to TRBD1 (5 bases). This CDR3 has 11 residues. The V end was cut by 7 bases, the J end by 6 bases, with 12 bases between. CDR1 and CDR2 (germline): SQVTM, ANQGSEA. The CDR3: CSANLGDGYTF. CDR3 coding DNA: TGCAGCGCAAATCTAGGGGATGGCTACACCTTC.

This clone was recorded once. V is TRBV5-1 and J is TRBJ1-4, with 10 bases matching TRBD1. Germline-derived CDR1 and CDR2 are SGHRS and YFSETQ. V lost 4 bases to trimming and J lost 3 bases; unmatched junction nucleotides: 9. There are 17 residues in the CDR3. The CDR3 spells CASSPGTGEFSNEKLFF. The DNA for the CDR3 is TGCGCCAGCAGCCCCGGGACAGGGGAGTTTTCTAATGAAAAACTGTTTTTT.

CDR3 sequence (DNA): TGTGCCAGCAGCCTAGCCTCCAGTGGGGAGACCCAGTACTTC. Residues: CASSLASSGETQYF. The V gene is TRBV5-6, the J gene TRBJ2-5, with D tentatively TRBD2 (5 bases). The CDR3 is made up of 14 amino acids. Trimming removed 4 bases at V and 5 bases at J, with 15 bases between. Per germline, CDR1 SGHDT and CDR2 YYEEEE.

This clone was observed a single time. The V gene is TRBV2, the J gene TRBJ1-1, with D perhaps TRBD1 (5 bases). The CDR3 contains 13 residues. V was shortened by 2 bases and J by 6 bases, with 10 bases between the two germline ends. Germline lookup yields CDR1 SNHLY and CDR2 FYNNEI. The CDR3 nucleotides are TGTGCCAGCAGTGAATCGGGGGTACCTGAAGCTTTCTTT. Its protein product is CASSESGVPEAFF.

This chain uses TRBV5-4 with TRBJ2-7; a weak D match, TRBD1 (5 bases). V shed 2 bases and J shed 0 bases, with 18 bases lying between them. CDR1 and CDR2 (germline): SGHNT, YYREEE (reference sequence). The length of the CDR3 is 17 residues. CDR3 in amino acids: CASSFQGPFKSSYEQYF. The DNA for the CDR3 is TGTGCCAGCAGCTTCCAGGGTCCCTTTAAAAGCTCCTACGAGCAGTACTTC.

This clone occurred once. The V call is TRBV28, the J call TRBJ2-5; 8 bases match TRBD1. The CDR3 totals 14 residues. V shed 2 bases, J shed 5 bases, and the junction held 4 bases outside the gene matches. Germline CDR1 MDHEN, CDR2 SYDVKM. CDR3 sequence reads: CASSLGGTGETQYF. DNA for the CDR3: TGTGCCAGCAGTTTAGGCGGGACAGGCGAGACCCAGTACTTC.

The chain joins TRBV7-2 to TRBJ2-7; unclear D gene. V was trimmed by 1 base and J by 0 bases, leaving 13 bases between them. The CDR3 is 16 residues long. Germline V lookup: CDR1 SGHTA, CDR2 FQGNSA. The CDR3 protein is CASSLVGAPNSYEQYF. The DNA for the CDR3 is TGTGCCAGCAGCTTAGTCGGAGCCCCGAACTCCTACGAGCAGTACTTC.

This sequence joins TRBV9 and TRBJ1-5; TRBD1 might be the D (5 bases). Per germline, CDR1 SGDLS and CDR2 YYNGEE. The CDR3 covers 20 residues. Trimming shortened V by 0 bases and J by 0 bases, and 22 bases separated the two germline ends. The CDR3 spells CASSVVVRGLVAYSNQPQHF. CDR3 sequence (DNA): TGTGCCAGCAGCGTAGTAGTAAGGGGCTTGGTTGCTTATAGCAATCAGCCCCAGCATTTT.

V is TRBV6-1 and J is TRBJ2-1; 10 bases line up with TRBD2. Germline CDR1 is MNHNS and CDR2 is SASEGT. The length of the CDR3 is 16 residues. J gave up 3 bases and V 2 bases, and 4 bases lay outside the gene matches. CDR3 region: CASSETRLAGYNEQFF. In DNA form, the CDR3 reads TGTGCCAGCAGTGAAACCCGACTAGCGGGCTACAATGAGCAGTTCTTC.